Listed here are 25 T cell receptor beta chains from one sample, sequenced in a study of T cells in Graves' hyperthyroidism and ophthalmopathy. Amplification of TCR beta CDR3 regions used RNA as the template. The primer set for the first-round RT-PCR of the TCR CDR3 was HTBI. Each CDR3 protein is one row after TCRdb ran MiXCR on the multiplex PCR reads. The sample lists some 580,000 distinct CDR3 sequences, about 16% occurring once. Sequencing input: blood. The receptors here all came from a middle-aged woman with Graves' ophthalmopathy.

This sequence joins TRBV19 and TRBJ1-3, with TRBD1 identical over 8 bases. Germline V gene sequence: CDR1 LNHDA, CDR2 SQIVND (reference sequence). This CDR3 is built from 14 residues. V was pared by 9 bases and J by 3 bases, with 7 bases of the junction left unmatched. DNA of the CDR3: TGTGCCAGCCTGGACAGGGATAGTGGAAACACCATATATTTT. This codes for CASLDRDSGNTIYF.

V is TRBV19 and J is TRBJ1-5; TRBD1 agrees at 7 bases. The germline V gene encodes CDR1 LNHDA and CDR2 SQIVND (reference sequence). Trimming cost V 7 bases and J 4 bases; bases outside gene matches: 10. The CDR3 has 15 amino acids. The CDR3 protein is CASKGGGGENQPQHF. The CDR3 coding sequence is TGTGCCAGTAAAGGGGGCGGGGGAGAGAATCAGCCCCAGCATTTT.

This clonotype was picked up a small number of times. The chain employs TRBV7-2 and TRBJ1-4; no clear D gene. V lost 6 bases and J 5 bases, leaving 10 bases between the germline ends. Germline values: CDR1 SGHTA, CDR2 FQGNSA. This CDR3 has 13 amino acids. The CDR3 protein is CASSYYKNEKLFF. In DNA, the CDR3 is TGTGCCAGCAGTTACTACAAGAATGAAAAACTGTTTTTT.

The V gene is TRBV30, the J gene TRBJ2-3; D might be TRBD1 or TRBD2, each matching 5 bases. The CDR3 covers 14 residues. Germline V CDR1 and CDR2: GTSNPN, SVGIG (reference sequence). Trimming left V 4 bases short and J 5 bases short, with 16 bases between. The CDR3 here is CAWNIGTGKDTQYF. CDR3 DNA sequence: TGTGCCTGGAATATCGGGACGGGTAAAGATACGCAGTATTTT.

At least ten counts were recorded for this clonotype. V and J are TRBV20-1 and TRBJ2-3, with D perhaps assigned TRBD1 or TRBD2 (6 bases each). The CDR3 sequence is 17 residues long. Deletions cut 5 bases from V and 3 bases from J, with 24 bases between. Germline V gene lookup returns CDR1 DFQATT and CDR2 SNEGSKA (reference sequence). The CDR3 DNA is TGCAGTGCTGGGGGGCCTGGTGCTAGCAGTTCGACAGATACGCAGTATTTT. Amino acid sequence: CSAGGPGASSSTDTQYF.

This rearrangement joins TRBV12-3 or TRBV12-4 to TRBJ2-3; 12 bases match TRBD2. Trimming at V came to 5 bases and at J to 3 bases, leaving 9 bases not matched to a gene. This CDR3 spans 17 amino acids. CDR3 in amino acids: CASSQPLAGGPTDTQYF. The CDR3 DNA sequence: TGTGCCAGCAGTCAACCCCTAGCGGGGGGGCCTACAGATACGCAGTATTTT.

V gene TRBV5-1 combines with J gene TRBJ1-2; maybe TRBD1 (5 bases). V was cut by 0 bases and J by 7 bases, with 10 bases left in between. Germline V CDR1 and CDR2: SGHRS, YFSETQ. This CDR3 spans 13 amino acids. CDR3 sequence reads: CASSLATASGYTF. CDR3 sequence (DNA): TGCGCCAGCAGCTTGGCGACAGCCTCTGGCTACACCTTC.

This clonotype appeared a few times. The gene calls are TRBV7-2 and TRBJ2-7; D possibly matches TRBD1 or TRBD2 (5 bases each). From germline, CDR1 is SGHTA and CDR2 FQGNSA. Trimming shortened V by 5 bases and J by 2 bases, and 13 bases separated the two germline ends. The length of the CDR3 is 14 residues. The CDR3 nucleotides read TGTGCCAGCAGCCCCCGGGGCAGCCCCTACGAGCAGTACTTC. Residues: CASSPRGSPYEQYF.

This rearrangement joins TRBV11-3 to TRBJ2-2, with no clear D. V lost 1 base to trimming and J lost 6 bases, with 6 bases between them. Germline lookup yields CDR1 SGHNT and CDR2 YENEEA. CDR3 length: 13 amino acids. The CDR3 here is CASSLGEAGELFF. In nucleotides, the CDR3 is TGTGCCAGCAGCTTAGGGGAAGCCGGGGAGCTGTTTTTT.

The V call is TRBV6-9, the J call TRBJ2-7, with D possibly being TRBD1 (6 bases). CDR1 and CDR2 from the germline V gene are MNHGY and SVAAGI. V was trimmed by 3 bases and J by 2 bases, leaving 17 bases between them. CDR3 size: 16 residues. The CDR3 DNA is TGTGCCAGCAGTTACAGGGGACATTGGGGACCCTACGAGCAGTACTTC. It encodes CASSYRGHWGPYEQYF.

This clonotype was detected only a few times. This chain connects TRBV18 to TRBJ2-7; D may be TRBD2 (5 bases). The V gene's germline CDR1 is KGHSH and CDR2 LQKENI. The CDR3 spans 16 residues. V lost 1 base and J lost 3, with 16 bases in between. The DNA for the CDR3 is TGTGCCAGCTCACCACAGACCGGGAAAATGAGCTACGAGCAGTACTTC. Amino acids: CASSPQTGKMSYEQYF.

This clonotype was seen ten or more times. This rearrangement joins TRBV12-3 or TRBV12-4 to TRBJ2-3; TRBD2 matches at 8 bases. The CDR3 has 16 residues. V lost 5 bases to trimming and J lost 1 base; unmatched junction nucleotides: 8. The CDR3 here is CASSTTSGSGTDTQYF. The CDR3 DNA reads TGTGCCAGCAGTACCACGAGCGGGAGTGGCACAGATACGCAGTATTTT.

This clonotype showed up just a few times. This may be a read error: a much more frequent sequence differs by one nucleotide. This chain uses TRBV6-1 with TRBJ1-1; D call uncertain. This CDR3 contains 13 residues. Germline V gene data show CDR1 as MNHNS and CDR2 as SASEGT. Between the trimmed V and J ends, which lost 2 bases and 3 bases, there was a span of 7 bases. CDR3 sequence reads: CASSETEYTEAFF. The CDR3, as DNA: TGTGCCAGCAGTGAAACAGAGTACACTGAAGCTTTCTTT.

Of note for this clonotype: With a much larger clone just one base away, this may be a read error. The chain is built from TRBV19 and TRBJ1-5; 10 bases map to TRBD1. V shed 5 bases and J 6 bases; nucleotides not matched to a gene: 7. This CDR3 contains 15 residues. Germline CDR1 is LNHDA and CDR2 is SQIVND (reference sequence). The CDR3, as DNA: TGTGCCAGTAGTCCGCGACAGGGGGCTAGTCAGCCCCAGCATTTT. It is translated as CASSPRQGASQPQHF.

This clonotype came up many times. CDR3 nucleotide sequence: TGTGCCAGCAGTTTCGGATGGAATCAAGAGACCCAGTACTTC. Translated, it gives CASSFGWNQETQYF. The chain recombines TRBV13 with TRBJ2-5; D call uncertain. This CDR3 is 14 amino acids long. CDR1 PRHDT and CDR2 FYEKMQ come from the germline V gene (reference sequence). V was pared by 6 bases and J by 2 bases, with 13 bases between.

The V call is TRBV20-1, the J call TRBJ1-2; tentatively, D is TRBD1 (5 bases). CDR3 length equals 16 residues. Deletions cut 3 bases from V and 0 bases from J, with 17 bases between. Germline lookup yields CDR1 DFQATT and CDR2 SNEGSKA (reference sequence). The CDR3 is CSASFRDQTTNYGYTF. The CDR3 nucleotides are TGCAGTGCTAGCTTCCGGGACCAGACTACTAACTATGGCTACACCTTC.

This chain links TRBV9 with TRBJ2-5; no firm D call. CDR1 is SGDLS, CDR2 YYNGEE, per germline. V lost 0 bases, J lost 4 bases, and 10 bases lay in between. This CDR3 is built from 14 residues. The CDR3 nucleotides read TGTGCCAGCAGCGTAGCCCCCCAACCAGAGACCCAGTACTTC. Its translation: CASSVAPQPETQYF.

The V call is TRBV20-1, the J call TRBJ2-7; D remains unclear. In germline, CDR1 is DFQATT, CDR2 SNEGSKA (reference sequence). V lost 3 bases and J 3 bases, leaving 12 bases between the germline ends. This CDR3 has 13 residues. The CDR3 spells CSASRITDYEQYF. The CDR3 nucleotides are TGCAGTGCTAGCAGGATCACTGACTACGAGCAGTACTTC.

In this sample, this clonotype turned up many times. The rearrangement joins TRBV25-1 to TRBJ2-7; 8 bases are a match to TRBD1. After removal of 1 base from V and 2 bases from J, the junction contained 4 bases not matched to a gene. The CDR3 consists of 15 residues. Germline CDR1 MGHDK, CDR2 SYGVNS. CDR3 coding DNA: TGTGCCAGCAGTGAATCGGGGACAGGAACCTACGAGCAGTACTTC. Protein sequence: CASSESGTGTYEQYF.

The chain carries TRBV9 and TRBJ1-5; unclear D gene. This CDR3 is 15 amino acids long. Trimming stripped 0 bases from V and 1 base from J, with 8 bases between. Germline CDR1 reads SGDLS; CDR2 reads YYNGEE. DNA for the CDR3: TGTGCCAGCAGCGTAGGGGCGGCCAGCAATCAGCCCCAGCATTTT. This translates into CASSVGAASNQPQHF.

The rearrangement links TRBV19 to TRBJ2-1, with 12 bases aligning to TRBD2. This CDR3 contains 13 residues. The germline CDR1 and CDR2 sequences are LNHDA and SQIVND (reference sequence). Losses at the gene ends were 3 bases for V and 10 bases for J; bases not matched to a gene: 1. The CDR3 DNA sequence: TGTGCCAGTAGTATTGGACTAGCGGGAGAGCAGTTCTTC. Its protein product is CASSIGLAGEQFF.

Many counts were recorded for this clonotype. This chain connects TRBV2 to TRBJ1-5; tentatively, D is TRBD1 (5 bases). The CDR3 is made up of 13 amino acids. CDR1 SNHLY and CDR2 FYNNEI come from the germline V gene. Trimming shortened V by 8 bases and J by 5 bases, and 13 bases separated the two germline ends. The CDR3 DNA sequence: TGTGCCAGCGGTGGCAGGGCGTATCAGCCCCAGCATTTT. Encoded protein: CASGGRAYQPQHF.

This clonotype has a handful of counts. V usage is TRBV4-1 and J usage is TRBJ2-3; the D gene is possibly TRBD1 (5 bases). CDR1 is MGHRA, CDR2 YSYEKL, per germline. Trimming pared 4 bases from V and 6 bases from J, leaving 14 bases between. The CDR3 is 14 amino acids. CDR3 sequence reads: CASSPAGLRDTQYF. The CDR3 DNA reads as TGCGCCAGCAGCCCCGCAGGGCTTAGGGATACGCAGTATTTT.

At least ten counts were recorded for this clonotype. V and J are TRBV5-1 and TRBJ2-1; D may be TRBD2 (6 bases). Trimming shortened V by 5 bases and J by 6 bases, and 18 bases separated the two germline ends. The CDR3 spans 15 residues. Germline V gene lookup returns CDR1 SGHRS and CDR2 YFSETQ. The CDR3 bases are TGCGCCAGCAGTTTGCGGGGCCCCGTAGGCAATGAGCAGTTCTTC. Translated: CASSLRGPVGNEQFF. The full variable domain, rest sourced from reference TRBV5-1 and TRBJ2-1, is KAGVTQTPRYLIKTRGQQVTLSCSPISGHRSVSWYQQTPGQGLQFLFEYFSETQRNKGNFPGRFSGRQFSNSRSEMNVSTLELGDSALYLCASSLRGPVGNEQFFGPGTRLTVL.

This clonotype was seen repeatedly, ten times or more. The gene calls are TRBV27 and TRBJ2-7; possible D gene TRBD2, 6 bases. CDR1 is MNHEY, CDR2 SMNVEV, per germline (reference sequence). V lost 1 base and J 6 bases, leaving 13 bases between the germline ends. The CDR3 has 14 amino acids. The CDR3 sequence: CASSLFWRDREQYF. CDR3 DNA: TGTGCCAGCAGTTTATTTTGGCGGGACCGCGAGCAGTACTTC.